Listed below are T cell receptor beta chains from one sample, sequenced in a study of blood T cell repertoires in COVID-19. TCRdb's copy holds only in-frame clones and misses some; the assay was immunoSEQ multiplex PCR. The data contain about 200,000 clones, 75% to 90% of them singletons. The sequencing input was peripheral blood. The receptors stem from a man aged 40-50 years with acute or convalescent COVID-19. Each CDR3 is given with its conserved first and last residue. D genes are given only for firm matches. Clone size is stated in some rows and not others, as once, few, many or a class when expanded.

V gene	CDR3 length	J gene	clone size	D gene	CDR3 DNA	CDR3 protein
TRBV21-1	13	TRBJ2-7	.	.	TGTGCCAGCACCCGATACGGGGAACACGAGCAGTACTTC	CASTRYGEHEQYF
TRBV5-1	15	TRBJ1-4	few	.	TGCGCCAGCAGCTTGGCCGGGACTAATAATGAAAAACTGTTTTTT	CASSLAGTNNEKLFF
TRBV27	16	TRBJ2-1	.	TRBD1	TGTGCCAGCAGACTTTTCGGGACAGGGGATTACAATGAGCAGTTCTTC	CASRLFGTGDYNEQFF
TRBV7-9	11	TRBJ2-3	.	.	TGTGCCACCGCCGGGGCAGATACGCAGTATTTT	CATAGADTQYF
TRBV28	18	TRBJ1-6	.	TRBD1	TGTGCCAGCAGTCAAAGACAGGGAGAATTCTCCTATAATTCACCCCTCCACTTT	CASSQRQGEFSYNSPLHF
TRBV4-1	16	TRBJ1-5	.	TRBD1	TGCGCCAGCAGCCCCACACAGGGGGGCGGCAATCAGCCCCAGCATTTT	CASSPTQGGGNQPQHF
TRBV27	16	TRBJ2-7	.	TRBD2	TGTGCCAGCAGCTTGGGCGCTAGCGGGAGGGCACGGGAGCAGTACTTC	CASSLGASGRAREQYF
TRBV7-9	13	TRBJ1-5	.	.	TGTGCCAGCAGCTTCGGAGGCAATCAGCCCCAGCATTTT	CASSFGGNQPQHF
TRBV5-4	14	TRBJ2-7	.	.	TGTGCCAGCAGCGTCGACGGGTTCTCCTACGAGCAGTACTTC	CASSVDGFSYEQYF
TRBV4-1	15	TRBJ1-5	.	.	TGCGCCAGCAGCCCCCGACCGGGGGAAGGGCAGCCCCAGCATTTT	CASSPRPGEGQPQHF
TRBV11-2	15	TRBJ1-5	.	TRBD1	TGTGCCAGCAGCGCGGACAGGGACAGCAATCAGCCCCAGCATTTT	CASSADRDSNQPQHF
TRBV2	13	TRBJ2-7	.	TRBD1	TGTGCCAGCCGGGACAGGGGGGATGTGGAGCAGTACTTC	CASRDRGDVEQYF
TRBV19	16	TRBJ2-2	.	TRBD1	TGTGCCAGTATCAAACAAGGGGGCAAAAACACCGGGGAGCTGTTTTTT	CASIKQGGKNTGELFF
TRBV18	16	TRBJ1-2	once	.	TGTGCCAGCTCACCCCCTAGCACGGCAGGAGACTATGGCTACACCTTC	CASSPPSTAGDYGYTF
TRBV9	17	TRBJ2-3	once	TRBD2	TGTGCCAGCAGCGCCCAAATAGCGGGAGCCCTCGGAGATACGCAGTATTTT	CASSAQIAGALGDTQYF
TRBV3-1/TRBV3-2	15	TRBJ2-1	.	.	TGTGCCAGCAGTCATAGCGTGAGCTCCTACAATGAGCAGTTCTTC	CASSHSVSSYNEQFF
TRBV7-3	14	TRBJ1-4	.	TRBD1	TGTGCCAGCAGCCGACAGGGAGTTCGTGAAAAACTGTTTTTT	CASSRQGVREKLFF
TRBV19	14	TRBJ2-1	.	.	TGTGCCACTGCCGGGACGGGACTTTACAATGAGCAGTTCTTC	CATAGTGLYNEQFF
TRBV3-1/TRBV3-2	12	TRBJ1-5	once	.	TGTGCCAGCAGCCGGGGGACTGGGCCCCAGCATTTT	CASSRGTGPQHF
TRBV18	16	TRBJ2-7	.	TRBD1	TGTGCCAGCTCACCATTCGGCAGGGGGAGCTCCTACGAGCAGTACTTC	CASSPFGRGSSYEQYF
TRBV30	15	TRBJ2-3	.	.	TGTGCCTGGAGTGTGGGGCAGGGCAACACAGATACGCAGTATTTT	CAWSVGQGNTDTQYF
TRBV15	13	TRBJ2-3	.	.	TGTGCCACCAGCAGAGCACTTTCAGATACGCAGTATTTT	CATSRALSDTQYF
TRBV10-3	18	TRBJ1-1	.	.	TGTGCCATCAGTGAGCAACACTGGCGGGGAGAAAAGAACACTGAAGCTTTCTTT	CAISEQHWRGEKNTEAFF
TRBV28	15	TRBJ1-5	.	TRBD1	TGTGCCAGCAGGCGGACAGGGGGATCTTATCAGCCCCAGCATTTT	CASRRTGGSYQPQHF
TRBV3-1/TRBV3-2	15	TRBJ2-7	.	TRBD2	TGTGCCAGCAGCCGACTAGCGGGACCCTCCTACGAGCAGTACTTC	CASSRLAGPSYEQYF
TRBV6-4	15	TRBJ2-3	.	TRBD2	TGTGCCAGCAGTGACTCGAGCGGGGGGTTAGATACGCAGTATTTT	CASSDSSGGLDTQYF
TRBV30	14	TRBJ1-2	.	.	TGTGCCTGGAGTGTACATTTGGACAGCAATGGCTACACCTTC	CAWSVHLDSNGYTF
TRBV19	11	TRBJ1-4	.	.	TGTGCCAGTAAACGCCGGGAAAAACTGTTTTTT	CASKRREKLFF
TRBV6-5	15	TRBJ1-3	.	.	TGTGCCAGCATATACCAGGGCGTCTCTGGAAACACCATATATTTT	CASIYQGVSGNTIYF
TRBV11-2	12	TRBJ2-5	.	.	TGTGCCAGCAGCTTAAGTGCGCGTGAGCCGTACTTC	CASSLSAREPYF
TRBV7-9	14	TRBJ2-7	.	.	TGTGCCAGCAGCCCAGGACTTATTGGGTACGAGCAGTACTTC	CASSPGLIGYEQYF
TRBV9	16	TRBJ2-2	once	TRBD1	TGTGCCAGCAGCCCGGACAGGGGGCTGTTTGCCGGGGAGCTGTTTTTT	CASSPDRGLFAGELFF
TRBV28	12	TRBJ1-2	.	TRBD1	TGTCAAACCCGCGGGACAGGAGGAAACTACACCTTC	CQTRGTGGNYTF